This T cell receptor beta chain was sequenced in a study of vaccination and CD4 T cells after COVID-19. Treatment described: approximately nine-day PBMC culture with coronavirus spike peptide pools or control peptides (ViraFEST assay). Comments on this clonotype: The antigen is unknown.

Researchers used the Oncomine TCR Beta short-read assay to sequence DNA from cultured CD4+ T cells. Via MiXCR, TCRdb re-called the PCR reads, giving one row per CDR3 protein. The table has some 3,100 distinct CDR3 sequences, over 60% seen once. CDR1 is SEHNR and CDR2 is FQNEAQ in the germline V gene (reference sequence). This CDR3 has 14 residues. V was clipped by 5 bases and J by 0 bases, with 7 bases between them. The V call is TRBV7-9, the J call TRBJ1-4, with unresolved D. Sequenced input: CD4+ T cells from blood, cultured in vitro. The clonotype was recovered from a human donor who had recovered from COVID-19. The CDR3 here is CASSTYATNEKLFF. In DNA form, the CDR3 reads TGTGCCAGCAGCACATATGCAACTAATGAAAAACTGTTTTTT.